This T cell receptor beta chain appears in the sequencing data of a study of Graves' ophthalmopathy and Graves' hyperthyroidism. V shed 1 base, J shed 7 bases, and the junction held 8 bases outside the gene matches. CDR1 is SGHRS, CDR2 YFSETQ, per germline. The CDR3 contains 16 residues. There are many counts of this clonotype. RNA transcripts served as template for amplifying TCR beta CDR3 sequences. A first-round RT-PCR used HTBI primers, followed by a second-round multiplex PCR. Each CDR3 protein gets one entry after TCRdb re-called the multiplex PCR reads with MiXCR. The table shows over a million distinct CDR3 sequences, with around a third occurring only once.

The chain carries TRBV5-1 and TRBJ2-2, with TRBD2 identical over 9 bases. The sample comprised peripheral blood or thyroid tissue (not recorded which). This clonotype was sampled from an adult man with Graves' hyperthyroidism. The CDR3 spells CASSLMREGLNGELFF. The CDR3 DNA sequence: TGCGCCAGCAGCTTGATGCGGGAGGGCCTCAACGGGGAGCTGTTTTTT. The full variable domain, rest sourced from reference TRBV5-1 and TRBJ2-2, is KAGVTQTPRYLIKTRGQQVTLSCSPISGHRSVSWYQQTPGQGLQFLFEYFSETQRNKGNFPGRFSGRQFSNSRSEMNVSTLELGDSALYLCASSLMREGLNGELFFGEGSRLTVL.